These 2 T cell receptor beta chains share one sample of origin, sequenced in a study of shared clonotypes between healthy human individuals (dated by TCRdb to 2020 to 2021). Libraries were prepared through the immunoSEQ multiplex PCR assay. Here the immuneACCESS table is served through TCRdb, limited to in-frame sequences with V and J called. Missing clones are a known gap in these copies; in checked studies unresolved V genes cover under half, and the rest lacks a known reason. The sample contains approximately 400,000 clones, about 96% of them found a single time. The top ten constitute less than 0.35% of the sample. The sequenced sample was memory CD8+ T cells sorted from blood. The sample's cell subset or site label is to be understood as: CD45RO+ cells pooled with CCR7-negative TemRA cells. Receptor source: a man younger than 45 in good health.

Comment on this clone: This sample also contains other DNA sequences that code for the same CDR3. V usage is TRBV20-1 and J usage is TRBJ2-7, with D uncertain. Trimming removed 6 bases at V and 0 bases at J, with 6 bases between. CDR1 is DFQATT and CDR2 is SNEGSKA in the germline V gene (reference sequence). The CDR3 length is 11 residues. CDR3 bases: TGCAGTGCGCTGGACTCCTACGAGCAGTACTTC. It specifies CSALDSYEQYF.

The genes are TRBV5-8 and TRBJ1-1; 8 bases fit TRBD1. This CDR3 is 13 amino acids long. Germline trimming cut 6 bases from V and 5 bases from J; bases unmatched to any gene: 6. Germline V lookup: CDR1 SGHTS, CDR2 YDEGEE. CDR3 amino acids: CASIKTGGTEAFF. Here the CDR3 DNA reads TGTGCCAGCATCAAAACAGGGGGGACTGAAGCTTTCTTT.